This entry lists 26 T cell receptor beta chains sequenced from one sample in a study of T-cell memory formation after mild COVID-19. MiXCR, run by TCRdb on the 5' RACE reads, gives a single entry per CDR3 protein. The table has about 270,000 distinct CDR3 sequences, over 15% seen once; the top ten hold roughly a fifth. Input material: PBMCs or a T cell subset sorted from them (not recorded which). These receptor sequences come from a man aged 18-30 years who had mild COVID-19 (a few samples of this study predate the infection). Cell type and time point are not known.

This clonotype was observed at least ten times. CDR3 bases: TGTGCCAGCAGCTTAACCGACTTGAACACTGAAGCTTTCTTT. It is translated as CASSLTDLNTEAFF. The chain recombines TRBV7-8 with TRBJ1-1; D unresolved. Per germline, CDR1 SGHVS and CDR2 FQNEAQ. CDR3 length equals 14 residues. Trimming removed 2 bases from V and 0 bases from J, with 7 bases in between.

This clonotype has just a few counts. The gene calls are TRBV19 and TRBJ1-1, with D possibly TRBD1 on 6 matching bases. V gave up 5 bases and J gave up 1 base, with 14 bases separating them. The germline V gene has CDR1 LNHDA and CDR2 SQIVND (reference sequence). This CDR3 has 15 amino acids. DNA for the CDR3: TGTGCCAGTAGTCCCGGGGGCAGGCGGAACACTGAAGCTTTCTTT. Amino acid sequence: CASSPGGRRNTEAFF.

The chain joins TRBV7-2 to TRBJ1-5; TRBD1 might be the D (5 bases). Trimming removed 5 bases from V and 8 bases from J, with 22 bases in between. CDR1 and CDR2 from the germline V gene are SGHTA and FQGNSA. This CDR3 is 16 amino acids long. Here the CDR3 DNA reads TGTGCCAGCAGCCCAAATGCTCCGGCCACGGGGGAGCCCCAGCATTTT. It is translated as CASSPNAPATGEPQHF.

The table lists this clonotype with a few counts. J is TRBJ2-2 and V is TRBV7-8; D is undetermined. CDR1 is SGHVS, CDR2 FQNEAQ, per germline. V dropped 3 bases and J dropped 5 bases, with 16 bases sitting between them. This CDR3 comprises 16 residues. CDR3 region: CASSFDRLVFTGELFF. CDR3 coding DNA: TGTGCCAGCAGCTTCGATCGGCTGGTTTTTACCGGGGAGCTGTTTTTT.

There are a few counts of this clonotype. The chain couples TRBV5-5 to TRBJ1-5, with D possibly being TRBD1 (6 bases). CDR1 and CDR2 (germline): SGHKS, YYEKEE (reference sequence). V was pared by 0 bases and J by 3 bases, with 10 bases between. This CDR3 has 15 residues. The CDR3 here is CASSLVAGDNQPQHF. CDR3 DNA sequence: TGTGCCAGCAGCTTGGTGGCAGGGGACAATCAGCCCCAGCATTTT.

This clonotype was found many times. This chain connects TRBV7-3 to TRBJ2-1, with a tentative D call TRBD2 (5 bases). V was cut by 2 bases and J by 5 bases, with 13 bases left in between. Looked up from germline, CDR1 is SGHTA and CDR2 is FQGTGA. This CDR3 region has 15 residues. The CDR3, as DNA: TGTGCCAGCAGCTTAGATAGCGCACCACACAATGAGCAGTTCTTC. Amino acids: CASSLDSAPHNEQFF.

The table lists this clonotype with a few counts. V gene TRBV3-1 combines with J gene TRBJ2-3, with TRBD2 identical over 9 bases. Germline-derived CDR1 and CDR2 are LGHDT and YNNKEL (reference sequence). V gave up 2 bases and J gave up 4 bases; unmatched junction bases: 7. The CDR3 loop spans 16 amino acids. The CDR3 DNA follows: TGTGCCAGCAGCCAATATCCGCGGGGGGGCCCAGATACGCAGTATTTT. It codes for CASSQYPRGGPDTQYF.

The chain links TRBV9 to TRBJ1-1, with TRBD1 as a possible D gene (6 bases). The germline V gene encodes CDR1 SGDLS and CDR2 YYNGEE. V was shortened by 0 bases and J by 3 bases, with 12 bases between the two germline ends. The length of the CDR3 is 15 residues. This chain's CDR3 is CASSVGQGWDTEAFF. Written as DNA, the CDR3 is TGTGCCAGCAGCGTAGGGCAGGGGTGGGACACTGAAGCTTTCTTT.

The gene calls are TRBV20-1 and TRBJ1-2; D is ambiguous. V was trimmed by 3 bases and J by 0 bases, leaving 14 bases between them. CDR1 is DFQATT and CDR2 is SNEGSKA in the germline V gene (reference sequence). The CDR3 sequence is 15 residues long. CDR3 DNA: TGCAGTGCTAGTATAGGGTATAAAGCTAACTATGGCTACACCTTC. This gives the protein CSASIGYKANYGYTF.

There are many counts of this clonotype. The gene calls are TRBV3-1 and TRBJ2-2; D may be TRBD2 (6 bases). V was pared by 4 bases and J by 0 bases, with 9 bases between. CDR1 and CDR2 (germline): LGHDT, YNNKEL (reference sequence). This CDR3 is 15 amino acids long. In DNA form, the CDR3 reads TGTGCCAGCAGCCTCGGGACTTCGAACACCGGGGAGCTGTTTTTT. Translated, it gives CASSLGTSNTGELFF.

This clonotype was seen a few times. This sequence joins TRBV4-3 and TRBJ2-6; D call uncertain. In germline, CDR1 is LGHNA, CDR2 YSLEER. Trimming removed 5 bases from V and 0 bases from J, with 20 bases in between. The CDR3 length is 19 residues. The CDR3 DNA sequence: TGCGCCAGCAGCGAAGCGTATGGCAGACGAGCCTCTGGGGCCAACGTCCTGACTTTC. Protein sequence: CASSEAYGRRASGANVLTF.

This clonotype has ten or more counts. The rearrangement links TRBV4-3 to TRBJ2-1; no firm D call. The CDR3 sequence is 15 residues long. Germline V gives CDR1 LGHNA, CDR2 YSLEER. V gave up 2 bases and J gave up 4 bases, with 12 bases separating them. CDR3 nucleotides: TGCGCCAGCAGCCAACTAGGGAATCCATACAATGAGCAGTTCTTC. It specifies CASSQLGNPYNEQFF.

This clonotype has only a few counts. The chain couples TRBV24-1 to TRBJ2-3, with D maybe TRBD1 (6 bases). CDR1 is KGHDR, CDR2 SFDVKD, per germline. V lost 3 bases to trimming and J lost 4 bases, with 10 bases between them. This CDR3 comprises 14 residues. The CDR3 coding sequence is TGTGCCACCAGTGATGGGACAAGCGCAGATACGCAGTATTTT. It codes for CATSDGTSADTQYF.

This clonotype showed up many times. The CDR3 sequence: CASSLAGTSYNEQFF. As DNA, the CDR3 is TGCGCCAGCAGTCTAGCGGGGACCTCCTACAATGAGCAGTTCTTC. This sequence joins TRBV4-1 and TRBJ2-1; 9 bases map to TRBD2. Germline trimming cut 6 bases from V and 0 bases from J; bases unmatched to any gene: 3. This CDR3 region has 15 residues. From germline, CDR1 is MGHRA and CDR2 YSYEKL.

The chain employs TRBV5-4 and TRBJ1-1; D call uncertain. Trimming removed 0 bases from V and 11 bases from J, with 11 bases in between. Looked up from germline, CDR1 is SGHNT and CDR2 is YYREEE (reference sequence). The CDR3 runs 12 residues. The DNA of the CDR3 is TGTGCCAGCAGCTTGGCCGCGGGAGGGGCTTTCTTT. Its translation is CASSLAAGGAFF.

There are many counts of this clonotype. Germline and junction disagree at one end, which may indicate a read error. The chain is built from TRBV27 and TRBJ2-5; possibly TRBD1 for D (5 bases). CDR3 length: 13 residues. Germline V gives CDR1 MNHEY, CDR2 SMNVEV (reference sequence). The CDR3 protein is CASSPTIGVLRYF. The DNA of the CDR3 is TGTGCCAGCAGCCCGACGATAGGGGTCCTTCGTTATTTC.

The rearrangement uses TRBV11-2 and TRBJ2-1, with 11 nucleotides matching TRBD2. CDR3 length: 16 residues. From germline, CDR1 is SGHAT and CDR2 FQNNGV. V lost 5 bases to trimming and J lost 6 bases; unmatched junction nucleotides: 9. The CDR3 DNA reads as TGTGCCAGCAGCGGACCTAGCGGGGGGAGTTCCAATGAGCAGTTCTTC. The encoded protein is CASSGPSGGSSNEQFF. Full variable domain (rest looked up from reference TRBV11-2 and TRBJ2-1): EAGVAQSPRYKIIEKRQSVAFWCNPISGHATLYWYQQILGQGPKLLIQFQNNGVVDDSQLPKDRFSAERLKGVDSTLKIQPAKLEDSAVYLCASSGPSGGSSNEQFFGPGTRLTVL.

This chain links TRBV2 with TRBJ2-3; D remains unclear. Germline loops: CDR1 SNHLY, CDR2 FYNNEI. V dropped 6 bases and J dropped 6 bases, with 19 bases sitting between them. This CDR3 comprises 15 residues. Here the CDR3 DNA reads TGTGCCAGCAGGCTAAAACGGGCTCTTCGGGATACGCAGTATTTT. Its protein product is CASRLKRALRDTQYF.

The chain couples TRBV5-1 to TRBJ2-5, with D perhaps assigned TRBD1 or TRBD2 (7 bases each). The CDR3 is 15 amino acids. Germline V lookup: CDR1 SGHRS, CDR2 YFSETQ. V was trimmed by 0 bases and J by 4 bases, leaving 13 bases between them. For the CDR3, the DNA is TGCGCCAGCAGCTTGGCCGGGAGGACAGGAGAGACCCAGTACTTC. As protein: CASSLAGRTGETQYF. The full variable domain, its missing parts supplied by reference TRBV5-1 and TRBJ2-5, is KAGVTQTPRYLIKTRGQQVTLSCSPISGHRSVSWYQQTPGQGLQFLFEYFSETQRNKGNFPGRFSGRQFSNSRSEMNVSTLELGDSALYLCASSLAGRTGETQYFGPGTRLLVL.

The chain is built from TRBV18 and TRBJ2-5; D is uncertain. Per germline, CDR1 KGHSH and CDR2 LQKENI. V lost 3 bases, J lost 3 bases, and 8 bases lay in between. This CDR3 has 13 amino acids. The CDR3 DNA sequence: TGTGCCAGCTCACCCCGGGTCGAAGAGACCCAGTACTTC. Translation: CASSPRVEETQYF.

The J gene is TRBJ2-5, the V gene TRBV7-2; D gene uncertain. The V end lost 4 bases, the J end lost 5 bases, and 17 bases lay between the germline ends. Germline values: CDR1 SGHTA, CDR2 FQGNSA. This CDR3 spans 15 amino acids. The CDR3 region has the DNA TGTGCCAGCAGCTCCCCTCCATGGGGATCCGAGACCCAGTACTTC. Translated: CASSSPPWGSETQYF.

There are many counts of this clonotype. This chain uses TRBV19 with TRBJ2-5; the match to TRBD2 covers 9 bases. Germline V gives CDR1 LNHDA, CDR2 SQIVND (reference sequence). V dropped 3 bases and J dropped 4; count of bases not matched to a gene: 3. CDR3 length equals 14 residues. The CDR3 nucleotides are TGTGCCAGTAGTATCCTAGCGGGGCTAGAGACCCAGTACTTC. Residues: CASSILAGLETQYF.

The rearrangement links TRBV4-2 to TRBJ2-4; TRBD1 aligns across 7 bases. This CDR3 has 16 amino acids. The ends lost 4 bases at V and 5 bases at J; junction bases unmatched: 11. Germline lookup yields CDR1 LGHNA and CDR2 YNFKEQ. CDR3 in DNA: TGTGCCAGCAGCCCCAGGGCACGGGACAGAGAAAACATTCAGTACTTC. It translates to CASSPRARDRENIQYF.

The DNA for the CDR3 is TGTGCCAGCAGTGAAGCCCGCCAGGGGGGTGCCTATGGCTACACCTTC. Its protein product is CASSEARQGGAYGYTF. The rearrangement links TRBV6-1 to TRBJ1-2; 7 bases map to TRBD1. This CDR3 is 16 amino acids long. Per germline, CDR1 MNHNS and CDR2 SASEGT. Losses at the gene ends were 0 bases for V and 4 bases for J; bases not matched to a gene: 8.

The chain's CDR3 is CASTILARGLAGNNEQFF. The CDR3 DNA is TGTGCCAGCACGATATTGGCCAGAGGACTAGCGGGGAACAATGAGCAGTTCTTC. The chain combines TRBV6-6 with TRBJ2-1, with TRBD2 matching over 12 bases. Per the germline V gene, CDR1 is MNHNY and CDR2 is SVGAGI (reference sequence). Trimming removed 7 bases from V and 5 bases from J; junction bases left unmatched: 15. The CDR3 spans 18 residues.

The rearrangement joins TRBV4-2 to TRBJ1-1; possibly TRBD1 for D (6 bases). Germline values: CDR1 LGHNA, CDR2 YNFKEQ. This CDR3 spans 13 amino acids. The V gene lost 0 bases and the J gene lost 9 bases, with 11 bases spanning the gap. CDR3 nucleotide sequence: TGTGCCAGCAGCCAAGAACAGGGTTACAAAGCTTTCTTT. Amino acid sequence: CASSQEQGYKAFF.